This TCR beta chain came from a study of shared clonotypes between healthy human individuals. Per germline, CDR1 MNHEY and CDR2 SVGAGI. Trimming left V 6 bases short and J 6 bases short, with 21 bases between. The CDR3 loop spans 15 amino acids. Naive CD8 cells, CD45RO-negative and positively selected for CCR7, excluded terminally differentiated effector memory CD45RA+ cells. The authors distributed each subset's genomic DNA evenly over several immunoSEQ plates. Generated by immunoSEQ multiplex PCR, the TCRdb table keeps only in-frame clones and is missing some. The sample includes some 2 million clones, over 85% of them seen just once.

V is TRBV6-5 and J is TRBJ2-7, with D tentatively TRBD1 (6 bases). The sequenced material came from naive CD8+ T cells sorted from blood. The sequence was obtained from a man younger than 30 in good health. The CDR3 DNA sequence: TGTGCCAGCAGATCCTTAACCGGAGGACAGCGCGAGCAGTACTTC. Residues: CASRSLTGGQREQYF.